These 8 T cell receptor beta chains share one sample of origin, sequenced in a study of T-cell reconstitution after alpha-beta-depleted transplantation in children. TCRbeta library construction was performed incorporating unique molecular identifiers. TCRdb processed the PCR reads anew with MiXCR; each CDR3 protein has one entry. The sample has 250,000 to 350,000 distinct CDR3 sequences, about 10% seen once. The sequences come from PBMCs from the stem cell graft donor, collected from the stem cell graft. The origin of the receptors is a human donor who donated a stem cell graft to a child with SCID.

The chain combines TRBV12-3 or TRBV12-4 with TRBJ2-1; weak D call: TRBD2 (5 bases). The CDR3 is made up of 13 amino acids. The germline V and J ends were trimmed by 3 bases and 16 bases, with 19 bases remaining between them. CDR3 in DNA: TGTGCCAGCAGTTTTCGGGGTTTTGGTGATGCTTTCTTC. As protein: CASSFRGFGDAFF.

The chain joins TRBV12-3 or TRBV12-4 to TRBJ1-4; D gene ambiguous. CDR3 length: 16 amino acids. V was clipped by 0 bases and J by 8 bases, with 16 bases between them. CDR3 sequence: CASSLARERDWEKLFF. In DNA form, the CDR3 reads TGTGCCAGCAGTTTAGCGAGGGAAAGGGATTGGGAAAAACTGTTTTTT.

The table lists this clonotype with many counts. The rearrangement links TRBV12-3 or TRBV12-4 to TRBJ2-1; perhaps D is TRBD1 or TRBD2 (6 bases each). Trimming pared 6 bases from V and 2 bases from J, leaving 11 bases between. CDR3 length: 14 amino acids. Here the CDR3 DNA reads TGTGCCAGCAGCCCGGGGGCTGCCTACAATGAGCAGTTCTTC. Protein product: CASSPGAAYNEQFF.

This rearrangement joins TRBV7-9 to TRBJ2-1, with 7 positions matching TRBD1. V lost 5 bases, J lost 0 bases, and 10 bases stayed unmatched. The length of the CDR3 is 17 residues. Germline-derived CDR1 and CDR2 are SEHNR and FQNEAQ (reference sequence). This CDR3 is CASSLPATGSSYNEQFF. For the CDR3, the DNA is TGTGCCAGCAGCCTTCCGGCGACAGGGAGCTCCTACAATGAGCAGTTCTTC.

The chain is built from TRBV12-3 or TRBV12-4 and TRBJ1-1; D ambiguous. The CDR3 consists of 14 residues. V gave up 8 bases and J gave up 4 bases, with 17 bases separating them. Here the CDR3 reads CASLQIPRATEAFF. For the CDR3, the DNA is TGTGCCAGCCTCCAAATTCCCCGGGCCACTGAAGCTTTCTTT.

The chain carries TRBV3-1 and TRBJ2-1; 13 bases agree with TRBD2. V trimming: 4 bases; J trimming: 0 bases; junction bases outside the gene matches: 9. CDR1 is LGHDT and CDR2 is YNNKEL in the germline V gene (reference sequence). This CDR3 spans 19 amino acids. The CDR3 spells CASSLSRTSGGFSYNEQFF. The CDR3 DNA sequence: TGTGCCAGCAGCCTATCACGGACTAGCGGGGGTTTCTCCTACAATGAGCAGTTCTTC.

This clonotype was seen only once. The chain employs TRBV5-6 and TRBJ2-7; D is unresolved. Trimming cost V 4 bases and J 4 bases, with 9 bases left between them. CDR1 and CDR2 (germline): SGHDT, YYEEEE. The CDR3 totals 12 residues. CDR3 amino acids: CASSEQLYEQYF. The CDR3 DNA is TGTGCCAGCAGCGAACAGCTTTACGAGCAGTACTTC.

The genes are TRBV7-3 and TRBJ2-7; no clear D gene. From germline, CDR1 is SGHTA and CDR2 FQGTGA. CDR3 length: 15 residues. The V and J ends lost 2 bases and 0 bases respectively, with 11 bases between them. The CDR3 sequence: CASSLSAVGSYEQYF. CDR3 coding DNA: TGTGCCAGCAGCTTATCCGCTGTTGGCTCCTACGAGCAGTACTTC.